This T cell receptor (beta chain) was profiled in a study of cytomegalovirus exposure and HLA in healthy donors. 60 Vbeta and 13 Jbeta primers were used in PCR. Repertoires were generated with immunoSEQ multiplex PCR, while TCRdb's copy carries only in-frame clones and drops some. This sample's table reports some 110,000 clones. Study-level results: Clonal expansion, a later analysis showed, was greater in HLA-associated TCR beta chains than in equally common others. TRBV6-2, TRBV6-3 and some other V segments were unresolvable in 87-base-pair reads.

CDR1 is LNHDA, CDR2 SQIVND, per germline (reference sequence). This CDR3 comprises 17 residues. The J segment lost 4 bases and the V segment lost 5 bases, leaving 9 bases of the junction unmatched. About this clone itself: Its specificity is not known.

At sampling all donors were nominally healthy, likely with unrecorded immune exposures. This chain joins TRBV19 and TRBJ2-6, with TRBD1 matching 9 bases. The source material was PBMCs. The clonotype was recovered from a man younger than 40 in good health and CMV-seronegative. In DNA form, the CDR3 reads TGTGCCAGTAGTGCCCACAGGGGGCTTTACGGGGCCAACGTCCTGACTTTC. Its protein is CASSAHRGLYGANVLTF.